This TCR beta chain was captured by sequencing in a study of Graves' ophthalmopathy and Graves' hyperthyroidism (dated by TCRdb to the late 2010s). With regard to the full study: Peripheral blood was collected at initial diagnosis, prior to any treatment. The study used TCR beta repertoire signatures to distinguish Graves' ophthalmopathy from Graves' hyperthyroidism and to predict progression to ophthalmopathy. In total, approximately 140 blood samples were TCR-sequenced: approximately 42 ophthalmopathy, under 85 hyperthyroidism and approximately 17 hyperthyroidism-to-ophthalmopathy patients. To explore V-J signatures that distinguish ophthalmopathy from hyperthyroidism, a discovery set of 100 patients was enrolled, made up of 40 to 45 with ophthalmopathy and 57 with stable hyperthyroidism. For independent validation, a separate cohort was made up of 18 hyperthyroidism patients plus 17 patients who later progressed from hyperthyroidism to ophthalmopathy. T-cell repertoires of thyroid tissue and blood were compared in about 6 hyperthyroidism patients. Once sampling was done, hyperthyroidism patients were given methimazole at a starting dose of 30 mg daily, while ophthalmopathy patients were given high-dose intravenous methylprednisolone. The roughly 100 discovery patients were randomly divided into training and test sets at a 7:3 ratio. The paper's findings and limits, for the study overall: Sample size was not predetermined statistically, and investigators were not blinded to group allocation. In cross-validation, the 13-signature model distinguished ophthalmopathy from stable hyperthyroidism with about 88% sensitivity and roughly 81% specificity, and in the test set the corresponding values were 80% and 75%. In validation, the model predicted ophthalmopathy progression with nearly 71% sensitivity and roughly 72% specificity; fewer than 15 predicted patients were CT-confirmed with GO in a median of around 6 months. Among expanded thyroid clonotypes with frequency above 0.001, most also showed up in blood, which suggests that blood repertoires may reflect the thyroid immune response.

For repertoire sequencing, the TCR beta CDR3 regions were amplified from RNA transcripts. A first-round RT-PCR used HTBI primers with the Qiagen OneStep RT-PCR kit, followed by a second-round multiplex PCR, size selection and purification. Libraries were sequenced paired-end with 100 bp reads on an Illumina HiSeq2000. As for how the authors treated the data: Reads were processed with SOAPnuke, discarding reads with adapters, uncalled bases, mean Phred below 15, or no exact constant-primer or identifier match. High-quality paired reads were merged with COPE v1.2.5. Each unique nucleotide sequence was treated as a clonotype, and MiTCR v1.1 was used to align the clonotypes to the IMGT TRB V, D and J references. The analysis was limited to V-J combinations with a frequency above 0.0001, which together covered 99.2% of the repertoires. A TCR clonal expansion and chaos score per V-J combination was defined as the ratio of F50 clonal expansion to chaos observed in the TCRdist matrix. Welch's t-statistics and random forest were used to reduce the features to about 12 V-J combinations, which were then used as input to a naive Bayes classifier. The Morisita-Horn index was used to measure how similar the thyroid and blood repertoires were. The public reads were reprocessed in TCRdb via fastp at Q25 and MiXCR, keeping in-frame beta chains. One record per CDR3 amino acid sequence lists the most common genes and DNA. TCRdb assigned the V and J calls; the authors' analysis was not used. For this sample there are 170,000 or so distinct CDR3 sequences; 30% to 45% appear just once. Together, the top ten hold around 5.5% of the sample.

Ophthalmopathy patients had moderately to severely active disease, Clinical Activity Score of at least 3, NOSPECS grade of at least 4, and disease duration under 3 months. Patients with other autoimmune diseases, uncontrolled infections, pregnancy or lactation were excluded from the study. Clinical symptoms, serum thyroxine, TRAb, thyroid ultrasound and orbital computed tomography were used for diagnosis. Using Ficoll-Paque density gradient centrifugation, PBMCs were isolated from 10 ml of fresh peripheral blood. Total RNA was extracted using Trizol reagent, and RNA quality was checked on an Agilent 2100 Bioanalyzer. This clonotype was seen a few times. Its binding antigen is unknown. No much larger clone exists at a distance of one base, and base qualities are not known. The source is a woman aged 40 to 50 with Graves' ophthalmopathy. Donor details come from another sample of the same person, matched by shared clones. Sequencing was done on a sample of peripheral blood.

CDR3 protein: CASSGDPTNEKLFF. DNA sequence: TGTGCCAGCAGCGGAGACCCAACTAATGAAAAACTGTTTTTT. This chain is built from TRBV11-2 and TRBJ1-4; the D gene is unclear. Per the germline V gene, SGHAT is the CDR1 and FQNNGV is the CDR2. The CDR3 contains 14 residues, cysteine and phenylalanine counted. The entry retains the CDR3 DNA only, 42 bases that are in frame from base 1. V is cut by 5 bases and J by 0 bases, and the space between the germline ends is 7 bases. The full variable domain, with segments outside the CDR3 supplied by the reference TRBV11-2 and TRBJ1-4 proteins, appears as EAGVAQSPRYKIIEKRQSVAFWCNPISGHATLYWYQQILGQGPKLLIQFQNNGVVDDSQLPKDRFSAERLKGVDSTLKIQPAKLEDSAVYLCASSGDPTNEKLFFGSGTQLSVL.